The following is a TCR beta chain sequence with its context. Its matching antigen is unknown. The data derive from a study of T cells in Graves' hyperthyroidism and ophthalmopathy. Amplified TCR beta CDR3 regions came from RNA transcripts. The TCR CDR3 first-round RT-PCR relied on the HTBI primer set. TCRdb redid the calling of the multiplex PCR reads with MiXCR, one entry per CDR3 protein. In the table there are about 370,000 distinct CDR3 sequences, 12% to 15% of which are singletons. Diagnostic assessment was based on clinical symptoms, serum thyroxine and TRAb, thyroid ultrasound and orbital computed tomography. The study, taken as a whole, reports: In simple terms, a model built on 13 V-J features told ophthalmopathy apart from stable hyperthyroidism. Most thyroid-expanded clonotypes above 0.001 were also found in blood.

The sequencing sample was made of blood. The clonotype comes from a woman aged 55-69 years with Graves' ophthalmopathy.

CDR3 bases: TGTGCCAGCAGTTATCGCGGTAACTACAATGAGCAGTTCTTC. Residues: CASSYRGNYNEQFF. V usage is TRBV6-5 and J usage is TRBJ2-1; D is uncertain. CDR1 is MNHEY, CDR2 SVGAGI, per germline. V lost 3 bases and J 3 bases, leaving 9 bases between the germline ends. There are 14 residues in the CDR3.